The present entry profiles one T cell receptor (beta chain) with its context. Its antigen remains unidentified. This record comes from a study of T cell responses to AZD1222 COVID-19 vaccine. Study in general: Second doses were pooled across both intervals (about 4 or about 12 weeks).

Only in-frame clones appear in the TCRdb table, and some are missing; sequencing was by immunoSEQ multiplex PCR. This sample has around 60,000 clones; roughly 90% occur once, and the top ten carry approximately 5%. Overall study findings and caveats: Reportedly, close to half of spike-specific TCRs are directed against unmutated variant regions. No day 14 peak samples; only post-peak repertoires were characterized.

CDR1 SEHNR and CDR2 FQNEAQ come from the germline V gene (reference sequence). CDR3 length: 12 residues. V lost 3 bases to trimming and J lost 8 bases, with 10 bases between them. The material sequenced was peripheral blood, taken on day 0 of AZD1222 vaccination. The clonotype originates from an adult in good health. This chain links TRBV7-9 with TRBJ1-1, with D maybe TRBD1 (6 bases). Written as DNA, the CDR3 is TGTGCCAGCAGCTTGGGGGACAACGAAGCTTTCTTT. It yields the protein CASSLGDNEAFF. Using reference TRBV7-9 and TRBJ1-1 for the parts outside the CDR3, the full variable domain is DTGVSQNPRHKITKRGQNVTFRCDPISEHNRLYWYRQTLGQGPEFLTYFQNEAQLEKSRLLSDRFSAERPKGSFSTLEIQRTEQGDSAMYLCASSLGDNEAFFGQGTRLTVV.